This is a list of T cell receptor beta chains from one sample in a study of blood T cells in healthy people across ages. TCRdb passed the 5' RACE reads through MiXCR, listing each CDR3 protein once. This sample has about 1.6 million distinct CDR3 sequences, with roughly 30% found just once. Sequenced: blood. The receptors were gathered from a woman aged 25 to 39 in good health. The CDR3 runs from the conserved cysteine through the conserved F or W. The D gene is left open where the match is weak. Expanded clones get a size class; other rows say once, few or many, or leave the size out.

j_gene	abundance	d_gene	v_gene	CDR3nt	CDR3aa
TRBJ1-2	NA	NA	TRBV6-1	TGTGCCAGCAGTGCTAGTATGGGGACGGTACCTAACTATGGCTACACCTTC	CASSASMGTVPNYGYTF
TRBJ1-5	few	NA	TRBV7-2	TGTGCCAGCAGCTTAGAGGGGGTCGGTAGCAATCAGCCCCAGCATTTT	CASSLEGVGSNQPQHF
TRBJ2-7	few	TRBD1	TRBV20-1	TGCAGTGCTAACTCCGGGACAGACACGTACGAGCAGTACTTC	CSANSGTDTYEQYF
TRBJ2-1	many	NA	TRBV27	TGTGCCAGCGGACAGTACAATGAGCAGTTCTTC	CASGQYNEQFF
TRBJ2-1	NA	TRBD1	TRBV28	TGTGCCAGCAGTCCTAAAGCCCGGGACAGGTGGAAGGTAGGGGAGTTCTTC	CASSPKARDRWKVGEFF
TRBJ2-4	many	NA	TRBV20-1	TGCAGTGCCGTATCCCCTAGCGACTCCTTAGCCAAAAACATTCAGTACTTC	CSAVSPSDSLAKNIQYF
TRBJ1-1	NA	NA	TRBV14	TGTGCCAGCAGCCAAGTCGGGGTCCGGGGCACTGAAGCTTTCTTT	CASSQVGVRGTEAFF
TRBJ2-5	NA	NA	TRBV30	TGTGCCTGGGGAGGAGAGAAAGAGACCCAGTACTTC	CAWGGEKETQYF
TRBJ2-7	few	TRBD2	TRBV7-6	TGTGCCAGCAGCCCGTACACGGGGGGTTACGAGCAGTACTTC	CASSPYTGGYEQYF
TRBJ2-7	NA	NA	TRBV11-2	TGTGCCAGCAGCCCCACCTGGGTCCGGAGGGATTCCTACGAGCAGTACTTC	CASSPTWVRRDSYEQYF
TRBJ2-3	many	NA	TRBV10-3	TGTGCCATCAGTGAGTCTAGTTACGGGTATCTCGGTGAAGATACGCAGTATTTT	CAISESSYGYLGEDTQYF
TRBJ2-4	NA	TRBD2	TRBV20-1	TGCAGTGCTGTGGTGGGGGGGGCCAAAAACATTCAGTACTTC	CSAVVGGAKNIQYF
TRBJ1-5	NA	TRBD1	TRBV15	TGTGCCACCAGCAGAGTAGGGGCCTTGATGGACAGGGGAGGTCAGCCCCAGCATTTT	CATSRVGALMDRGGQPQHF
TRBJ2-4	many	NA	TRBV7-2	TGTGCCAGCAGCGACGAACTAGCCCCGGAAAACATTCAGTACTTC	CASSDELAPENIQYF
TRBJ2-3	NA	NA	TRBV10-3	TGTGCCATCAGTGCTGGGGTCACAGATACGCAGTATTTT	CAISAGVTDTQYF
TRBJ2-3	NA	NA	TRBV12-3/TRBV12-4	TGTGCCAGCAGTCCCACTAGCCCGTCTGATACGCAGTATTTT	CASSPTSPSDTQYF
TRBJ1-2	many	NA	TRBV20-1	TGCAGTGCCCCCGGGGGACTCTTTACTAACTATGGCTACACCTTC	CSAPGGLFTNYGYTF
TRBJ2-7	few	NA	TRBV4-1	TGCGCCAGCGAACGGCGCCTTGGGGACGAGCAGTACTTC	CASERRLGDEQYF
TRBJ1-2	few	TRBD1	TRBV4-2	TGTGCCAGCAGCCAATCCAGAAACCGGGACAGGGCTGGCTACACCTTC	CASSQSRNRDRAGYTF
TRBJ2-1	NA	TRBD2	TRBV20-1	TGCAGTGCTATTGGACTAGCGGGGGCCAATGAGCAGTTCTTC	CSAIGLAGANEQFF
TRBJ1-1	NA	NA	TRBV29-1	TGCAGCGTTGAAGACCTCGTTGGGGGTGACACTGAAGCTTTCTTT	CSVEDLVGGDTEAFF
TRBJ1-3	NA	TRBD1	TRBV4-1	TGCGCCAGCAGCCAGTGGACAGGGACAGTCTCTGGAAACACCATATATTTT	CASSQWTGTVSGNTIYF
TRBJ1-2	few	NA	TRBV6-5	TGTGCCAGCAAGTCGGCGTTAAACTATGGCTACACCTTC	CASKSALNYGYTF
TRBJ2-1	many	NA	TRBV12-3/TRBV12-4	TGTGCCAGCAGCCTCCTCACAGAAATATACAATGAGCAGTTCTTC	CASSLLTEIYNEQFF
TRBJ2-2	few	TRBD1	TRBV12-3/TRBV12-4	TGTGCCAGCAACGCCGGGACAGGGGCCGGGGAGCTGTTTTTT	CASNAGTGAGELFF
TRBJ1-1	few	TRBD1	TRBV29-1	TGCAGCGTTGAGAGGACAGGGCTCGATGGCACTGAAGCTTTCTTT	CSVERTGLDGTEAFF
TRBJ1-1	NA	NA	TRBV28	TGTGCCAGCAGTTTAATAACAGAAAGAATGAACACTGAAGCTTTCTTT	CASSLITERMNTEAFF
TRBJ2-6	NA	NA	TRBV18	TGTGCCAGCTCACCAAATGGGGTTGCTGGGGCCAACGTCCTGACTTTC	CASSPNGVAGANVLTF
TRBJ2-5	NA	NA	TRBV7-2	TGTGCCAGCAGCTTAGAATGGTGGGGAGAGACCCAGTACTTC	CASSLEWWGETQYF
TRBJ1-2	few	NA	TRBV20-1	TGCAGTGCTAGAGAATTTCGGGGGGCTAACTATGGCTACACCTTC	CSAREFRGANYGYTF
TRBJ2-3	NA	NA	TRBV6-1	TGTGCCAGCAGGAGAGCTCCTAGCACAGATACGCAGTATTTT	CASRRAPSTDTQYF
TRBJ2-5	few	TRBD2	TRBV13	TGTGCCAGCAGCCCCGGATGGGAGGGAGAGACCCAGTACTTC	CASSPGWEGETQYF
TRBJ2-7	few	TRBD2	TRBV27	TGTGCCAGCAGTTTATTCCCCGGGAGGGCGTACGAGCAGTACTTC	CASSLFPGRAYEQYF
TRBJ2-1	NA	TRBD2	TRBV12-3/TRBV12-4	TGTGCCAGCAGTTCCTGGGGGACTAGCCCGACCAGTGGGGTCTACAATGAGCAGTTCTTC	CASSSWGTSPTSGVYNEQFF
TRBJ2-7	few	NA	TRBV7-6	TGTGCCAGTAGCCCAAGAGAAGGGCACGAGCAGTACTTC	CASSPREGHEQYF
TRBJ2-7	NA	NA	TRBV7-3	TGTGCCAGCAGCTTGAATAGCGGATCCCCCTACGAGCAGTACTTC	CASSLNSGSPYEQYF
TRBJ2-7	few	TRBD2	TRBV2	TGTGCCAGCCTGGGGGGTATGACTAGCGGGAGCTCCTACGAGCAGTACTTC	CASLGGMTSGSSYEQYF
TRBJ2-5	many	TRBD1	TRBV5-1	TGCGCCAGCAGCCCCGGGACAGTCGAAGAGACCCAGTACTTC	CASSPGTVEETQYF
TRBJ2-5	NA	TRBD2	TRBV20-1	TGCAGTGCTAGAGACCTTAGCGGGGGCCTCCAAGAGACCCAGTACTTC	CSARDLSGGLQETQYF
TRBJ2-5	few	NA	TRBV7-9	TGTGCCAGCAGCCCCCCGGGATTCCTCGTGGAGACCCAGTACTTC	CASSPPGFLVETQYF
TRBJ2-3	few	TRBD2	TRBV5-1	TGCGCCAGCAGCTTAGCACTAGCGGGGCCTACTAGCACAGATACGCAGTATTTT	CASSLALAGPTSTDTQYF
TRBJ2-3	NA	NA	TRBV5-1	TGCGCCAGCAGCTTGAAACAGGGAGGGTCCACAGATACGCAGTATTTT	CASSLKQGGSTDTQYF
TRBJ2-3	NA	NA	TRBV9	TGTGCCAGCAGCTACGACTATTCGGATACGCAGTATTTT	CASSYDYSDTQYF
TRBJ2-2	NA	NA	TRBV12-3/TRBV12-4	TGTGCCAGCAGTCTTAAAGGAAAGGGTCCCGGGGAGCTGTTTTTT	CASSLKGKGPGELFF
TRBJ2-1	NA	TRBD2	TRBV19	TGTGCCAGTTTGCCGGGACTAGCGGGACGATCGAGCTCCTACAATGAGCAGTTCTTC	CASLPGLAGRSSSYNEQFF
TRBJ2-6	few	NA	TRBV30	TGTGCCTGGACGGTCGGAGGCTCTGGGGCCAACGTCCTGACTTTC	CAWTVGGSGANVLTF
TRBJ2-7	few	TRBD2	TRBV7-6	TGTGCCAGCAGCCGGACGACTAGCGGGAGTTTTTACGAGCAGTACTTC	CASSRTTSGSFYEQYF
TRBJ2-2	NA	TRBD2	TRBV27	TGTGCCAGCAGTTTACTGTGGTCGAGGTCGGGGGGTAGCACCGGGGAGCTGTTTTTT	CASSLLWSRSGGSTGELFF
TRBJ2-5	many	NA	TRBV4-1	TGCGCCAGCAGCCAAGATGTACAGGGCGCCAAGATCGGAGAGACCCAGTACTTC	CASSQDVQGAKIGETQYF
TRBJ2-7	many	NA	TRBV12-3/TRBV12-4	TGTGCCAGCAGTCCCCGACACGAGTACGAGCAGTACTTC	CASSPRHEYEQYF
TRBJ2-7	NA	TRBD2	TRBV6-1	TGTGCCAGCAAGAAGATAGCGGGGGGGCTCTACGAGCAGTACTTC	CASKKIAGGLYEQYF
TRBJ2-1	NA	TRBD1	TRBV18	TGTGCCAGCTCACAGGGACAGGGGAAGTTCTTC	CASSQGQGKFF